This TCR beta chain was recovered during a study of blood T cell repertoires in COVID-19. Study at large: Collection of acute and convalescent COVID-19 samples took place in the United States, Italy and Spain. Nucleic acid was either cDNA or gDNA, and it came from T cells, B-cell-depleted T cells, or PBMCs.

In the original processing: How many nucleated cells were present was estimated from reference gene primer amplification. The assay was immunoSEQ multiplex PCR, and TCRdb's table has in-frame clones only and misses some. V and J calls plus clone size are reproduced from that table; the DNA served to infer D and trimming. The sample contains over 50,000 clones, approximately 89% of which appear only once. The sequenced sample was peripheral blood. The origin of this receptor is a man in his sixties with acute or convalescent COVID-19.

The CDR3 protein is CATSDAGASGYTF. In DNA, the CDR3 is TGTGCCACCAGTGACGCGGGTGCCAGTGGCTACACCTTC. The V and J genes are TRBV24-1 and TRBJ1-2; D is ambiguous. This CDR3 has 13 residues. Between the trimmed V and J ends, which lost 4 bases and 7 bases, there was a span of 12 bases. Germline CDR1 reads KGHDR; CDR2 reads SFDVKD.